What follows is one T cell receptor (beta chain) and its context. Its antigen has not been determined. No base qualities exist here, and no much larger clone lies one base off it. Trimming at the junction amounts to 7 bases on V and 4 bases on J, and the germline ends lie 14 bases apart. The CDR3 starts with the cysteine, ends with the phenylalanine, and has 13 residues. Only CDR3 DNA remains: 39 bases, in frame from the first base. CDR1 SQVTM and CDR2 ANQGSEA were looked up in the germline V gene. To prepare the library, PCR was applied. The data were produced on an Illumina HiSeq 2500. To normalize quantification of the TCRbeta repertoire, the TCR libraries were built with molecular barcoding that relied on unique molecular identifiers. TCRdb cleaned the public reads at Q25 with fastp, built clones with MiXCR and kept in-frame beta chains. One record per CDR3 amino acid sequence lists the most common genes and DNA. This sample holds hundreds of thousands of distinct CDR3 sequences; 9.5% to 15% were observed only once. The top ten clones comprise about 6% of the sample.

The data originate from a study of T-cell reconstitution after alpha-beta-depleted transplantation in children listed by TCRdb under 2016. For the wider study: Using TCR repertoire profiling, the study followed T-cell immune reconstitution in a quantitative way in children after TCRalphabeta/CD19-depleted allogeneic hematopoietic cell transplantation.

The clonotype comes from a human donor who donated a stem cell graft to a child with combined immunodeficiency. The specimen comprised PBMCs from the stem cell graft donor, sampled from the stem cell graft. Rearrangement joined TRBV29-1 to TRBJ2-1, with the D call perhaps TRBD1 or TRBD2, each one matching 5 bases. The nucleotides are TGCAGCGGTAGGGACCCTACTTACAATGAGCAGTTCTTC. It is translated as CSGRDPTYNEQFF.